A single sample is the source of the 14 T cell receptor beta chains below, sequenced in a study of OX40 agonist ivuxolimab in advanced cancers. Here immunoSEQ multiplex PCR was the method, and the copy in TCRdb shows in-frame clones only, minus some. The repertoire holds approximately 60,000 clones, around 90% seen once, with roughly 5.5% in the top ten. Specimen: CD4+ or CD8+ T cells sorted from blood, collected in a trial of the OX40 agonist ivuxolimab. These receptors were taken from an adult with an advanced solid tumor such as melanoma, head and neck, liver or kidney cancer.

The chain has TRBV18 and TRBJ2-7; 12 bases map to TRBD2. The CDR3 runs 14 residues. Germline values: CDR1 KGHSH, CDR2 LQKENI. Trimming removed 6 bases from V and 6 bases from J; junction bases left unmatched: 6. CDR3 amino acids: CASSTSGSVFEQYF. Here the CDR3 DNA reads TGTGCCAGCTCGACTAGCGGGAGCGTTTTCGAGCAGTACTTC.

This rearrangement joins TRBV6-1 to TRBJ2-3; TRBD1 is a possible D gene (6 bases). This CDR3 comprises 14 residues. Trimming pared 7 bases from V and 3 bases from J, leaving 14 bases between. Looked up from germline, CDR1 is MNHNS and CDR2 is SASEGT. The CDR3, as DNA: TGTGCCAGCATACGGACAAGGGGGACAGATACGCAGTATTTT. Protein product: CASIRTRGTDTQYF.

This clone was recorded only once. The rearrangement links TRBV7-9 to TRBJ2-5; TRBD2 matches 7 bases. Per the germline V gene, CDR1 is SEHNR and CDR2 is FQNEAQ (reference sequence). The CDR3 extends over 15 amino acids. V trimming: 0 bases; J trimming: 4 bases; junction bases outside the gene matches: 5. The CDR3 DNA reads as TGTGCCAGCAGCTTAGCCGGGGGGATTAGAGAGACCCAGTACTTC. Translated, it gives CASSLAGGIRETQYF.

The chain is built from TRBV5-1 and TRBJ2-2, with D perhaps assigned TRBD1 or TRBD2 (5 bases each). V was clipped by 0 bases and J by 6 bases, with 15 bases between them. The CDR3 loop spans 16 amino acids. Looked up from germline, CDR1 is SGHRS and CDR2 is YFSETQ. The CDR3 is CASSLGRGGQAGELFF. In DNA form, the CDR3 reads TGCGCCAGCAGCTTGGGACGGGGCGGCCAGGCCGGGGAGCTGTTTTTT.

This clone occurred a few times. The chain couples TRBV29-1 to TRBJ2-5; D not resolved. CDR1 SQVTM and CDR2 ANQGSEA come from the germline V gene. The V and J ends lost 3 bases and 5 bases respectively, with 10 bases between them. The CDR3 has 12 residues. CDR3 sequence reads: CSVDSLWETQYF. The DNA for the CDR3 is TGCAGCGTTGACTCACTTTGGGAGACCCAGTACTTC.

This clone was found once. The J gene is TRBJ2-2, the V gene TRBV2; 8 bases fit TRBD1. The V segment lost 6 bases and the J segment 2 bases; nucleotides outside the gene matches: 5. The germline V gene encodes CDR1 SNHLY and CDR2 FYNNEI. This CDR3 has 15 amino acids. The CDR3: CASRDRVINTGELFF. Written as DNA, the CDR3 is TGTGCCAGCAGGGACAGGGTTATTAACACCGGGGAGCTGTTTTTT.

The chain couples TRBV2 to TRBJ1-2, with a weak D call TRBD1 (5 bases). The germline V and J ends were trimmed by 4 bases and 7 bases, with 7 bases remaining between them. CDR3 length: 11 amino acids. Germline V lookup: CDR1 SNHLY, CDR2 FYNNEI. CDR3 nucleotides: TGTGCCAGCAGTGCCGGGGGTGGCTACACCTTC. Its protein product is CASSAGGGYTF.

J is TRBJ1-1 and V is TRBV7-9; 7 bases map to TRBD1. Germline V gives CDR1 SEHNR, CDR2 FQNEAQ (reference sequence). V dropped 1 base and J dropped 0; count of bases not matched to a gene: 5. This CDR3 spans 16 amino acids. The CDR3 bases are TGTGCCAGCAGCTTAGGCGGGACAGAGTTGAACACTGAAGCTTTCTTT. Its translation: CASSLGGTELNTEAFF.

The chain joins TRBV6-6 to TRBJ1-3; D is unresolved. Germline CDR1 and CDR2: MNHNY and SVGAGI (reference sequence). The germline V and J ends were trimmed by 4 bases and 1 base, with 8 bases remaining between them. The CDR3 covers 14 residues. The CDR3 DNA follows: TGTGCCAGCAGTTCCTTTAGGTCTGGAAACACCATATATTTT. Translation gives CASSSFRSGNTIYF.

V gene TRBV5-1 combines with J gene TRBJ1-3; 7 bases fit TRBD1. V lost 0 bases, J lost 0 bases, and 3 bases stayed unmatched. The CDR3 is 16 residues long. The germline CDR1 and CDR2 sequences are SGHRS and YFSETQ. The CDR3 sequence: CASSLVGQASGNTIYF. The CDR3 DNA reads TGCGCCAGCAGCTTGGTAGGACAGGCCTCTGGAAACACCATATATTTT.

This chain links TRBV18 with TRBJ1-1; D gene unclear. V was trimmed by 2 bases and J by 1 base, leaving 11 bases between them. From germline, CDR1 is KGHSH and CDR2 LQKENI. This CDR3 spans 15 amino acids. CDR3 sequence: CASSPINRRNTEAFF. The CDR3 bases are TGTGCCAGCTCACCAATAAATCGAAGGAACACTGAAGCTTTCTTT.

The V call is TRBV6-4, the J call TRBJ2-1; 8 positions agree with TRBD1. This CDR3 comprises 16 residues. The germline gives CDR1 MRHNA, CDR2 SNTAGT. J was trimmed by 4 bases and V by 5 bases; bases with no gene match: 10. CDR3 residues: CASSIQGVGGYNEQFF. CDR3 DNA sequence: TGTGCCAGCAGTATACAGGGGGTCGGGGGTTACAATGAGCAGTTCTTC.

The chain's CDR3 is CASSVGPGGSTDTQYF. The CDR3 DNA reads TGTGCCAGCAGCGTAGGTCCGGGAGGTTCCACAGATACGCAGTATTTT. This sequence joins TRBV9 and TRBJ2-3, with TRBD2 identical over 7 bases. Looked up from germline, CDR1 is SGDLS and CDR2 is YYNGEE. The V gene end was trimmed by 0 bases and the J gene end by 2 bases; junction bases not matched to a gene: 6. The CDR3 runs to 16 residues.

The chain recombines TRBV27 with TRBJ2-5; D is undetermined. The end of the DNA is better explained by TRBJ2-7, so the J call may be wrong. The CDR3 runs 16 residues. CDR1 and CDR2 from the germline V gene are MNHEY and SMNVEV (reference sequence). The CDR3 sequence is CASSFSGRGVGYEQYF. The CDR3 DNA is TGTGCCAGCAGTTTTTCCGGGCGAGGAGTAGGATACGAGCAGTACTTC.